These 22 T cell receptor beta chains share one sample of origin, sequenced in a study of blood T cell repertoires in COVID-19. Profiled with immunoSEQ multiplex PCR; TCRdb holds only in-frame clones, not every one. The sample lists about 330,000 clones; about 92% were seen once. Sequencing was performed on PBMCs or T cells enriched from blood (not recorded which). The receptors originated from a woman in her twenties or thirties who had recovered from COVID-19.

The chain couples TRBV4-3 to TRBJ1-1, with D perhaps matching TRBD1 (6 bases). Germline lookup yields CDR1 LGHNA and CDR2 YSLEER. The length of the CDR3 is 15 residues. V was clipped by 4 bases and J by 7 bases, with 19 bases between them. The CDR3 loop reads CASSRGGSDIGEAFF. The CDR3 DNA reads TGCGCCAGCAGCCGAGGGGGAAGTGATATAGGTGAAGCTTTCTTT.

The rearrangement joins TRBV16 to TRBJ1-5; a weak D match, TRBD1 (6 bases). The CDR3 is 17 residues long. Germline-derived CDR1 and CDR2 are KGHSY and FQNENV. The V gene lost 6 bases and the J gene lost 0 bases, with 18 bases spanning the gap. The DNA of the CDR3 is TGTGCCAGCAGGAAGATACAGGGCTTCTCTAGCAATCAGCCCCAGCATTTT. The encoded protein is CASRKIQGFSSNQPQHF.

The chain recombines TRBV7-9 with TRBJ1-5, with D perhaps matching TRBD1 (5 bases). The CDR3 runs 14 residues. V was pared by 7 bases and J by 0 bases, with 10 bases between. Per the germline V gene, CDR1 is SEHNR and CDR2 is FQNEAQ (reference sequence). The CDR3 coding sequence is TGTGCCAGCACCCTGACAGATAGCAATCAGCCCCAGCATTTT. This translates into CASTLTDSNQPQHF.

The rearrangement uses TRBV18 and TRBJ1-1; possibly TRBD1 for D (5 bases). The germline V gene encodes CDR1 KGHSH and CDR2 LQKENI. The CDR3 is made up of 15 amino acids. V was trimmed by 3 bases and J by 7 bases, leaving 18 bases between them. CDR3 region: CASSPEVRAGSEAFF. The DNA for the CDR3 is TGTGCCAGCTCACCCGAGGTCAGGGCGGGAAGTGAAGCTTTCTTT.

The V gene is TRBV5-1, the J gene TRBJ1-1, with 9 bases lining up with TRBD1. This CDR3 has 15 amino acids. Germline CDR1 SGHRS, CDR2 YFSETQ. After removal of 2 bases from V and 6 bases from J, the junction contained 8 bases not matched to a gene. CDR3 region: CASSLRGQGRAEAFF. The CDR3 DNA reads as TGCGCCAGCAGCTTACGGGGACAGGGTAGGGCTGAAGCTTTCTTT.

The V call is TRBV30, the J call TRBJ2-7, with 10 bases matching TRBD1. Germline lookup yields CDR1 GTSNPN and CDR2 SVGIG (reference sequence). With V trimmed by 3 bases and J by 5 bases, 13 bases remained unmatched. The CDR3 runs 16 residues. CDR3 residues: CAWRPLRPGQGHEQYF. The CDR3 nucleotides read TGTGCCTGGAGACCCCTTCGACCGGGACAGGGGCACGAGCAGTACTTC.

The J gene is TRBJ2-5, the V gene TRBV14; 8 positions agree with TRBD2. J gave up 5 bases and V 0 bases, and 8 bases lay outside the gene matches. The CDR3 totals 16 residues. Germline V gene data show CDR1 as SGHDN and CDR2 as FVKESK. The CDR3 protein is CASSQDWLAGRETQYF. CDR3 sequence (DNA): TGTGCCAGCAGCCAAGATTGGTTAGCGGGGCGGGAGACCCAGTACTTC.

The chain is built from TRBV7-2 and TRBJ2-2; D is uncertain. Trimming took 4 bases from V and 2 from J, leaving 11 bases between them. CDR3 size: 15 residues. Looked up from germline, CDR1 is SGHTA and CDR2 is FQGNSA. The CDR3 DNA follows: TGTGCCAGCAGCTCCCAGGCCATTAACACCGGGGAGCTGTTTTTT. Translating gives CASSSQAINTGELFF.

This rearrangement joins TRBV6-4 to TRBJ2-7; D is perhaps TRBD2 (6 bases). Germline V lookup: CDR1 MRHNA, CDR2 SNTAGT. There are 15 residues in the CDR3. Trimming shortened V by 5 bases and J by 0 bases, and 14 bases separated the two germline ends. CDR3 region: CASSTKGLLSYEQYF. The CDR3 coding sequence is TGTGCCAGCAGTACAAAGGGACTTCTCTCCTACGAGCAGTACTTC.

This clone has just one count. The chain is built from TRBV27 and TRBJ2-3; D perhaps matches TRBD1 (6 bases). Looked up from germline, CDR1 is MNHEY and CDR2 is SMNVEV (reference sequence). The V end was cut by 7 bases, the J end by 0 bases, with 14 bases between. The CDR3 is 15 amino acids. The CDR3 nucleotides are TGTGCCAGCACTCAGGGGATATCTAGCACAGATACGCAGTATTTT. It encodes CASTQGISSTDTQYF.

This sequence joins TRBV4-3 and TRBJ2-7, with D possibly matching TRBD1 (5 bases). V was shortened by 0 bases and J by 3 bases, with 12 bases between the two germline ends. CDR3 length equals 15 residues. Germline loops: CDR1 LGHNA, CDR2 YSLEER. This CDR3 reads CASSQDLTDYYEQYF. As DNA, the CDR3 is TGCGCCAGCAGCCAAGACCTGACAGATTACTACGAGCAGTACTTC.

J is TRBJ2-3 and V is TRBV2; D might be TRBD1 (5 bases). V lost 4 bases and J 0 bases, leaving 14 bases between the germline ends. The CDR3 runs 16 residues. Germline CDR1 and CDR2: SNHLY and FYNNEI. In DNA form, the CDR3 reads TGTGCCAGCAGTGCGGATGCAGGGTCGAGCACAGATACGCAGTATTTT. Translating it yields CASSADAGSSTDTQYF. The complete variable domain, with remaining parts taken from reference TRBV2 and TRBJ2-3, reads EPEVTQTPSHQVTQMGQEVILRCVPISNHLYFYWYRQILGQKVEFLVSFYNNEISEKSEIFDDQFSVERPDGSNFTLKIRSTKLEDSAMYFCASSADAGSSTDTQYFGPGTRLTVL.

This rearrangement joins TRBV7-3 to TRBJ2-5; D is perhaps TRBD2 (6 bases). With 1 base removed from V and 1 base from J, the gap between germline ends came to 10 bases. CDR3 length: 15 residues. The germline gives CDR1 SGHTA, CDR2 FQGTGA. The CDR3 DNA follows: TGTGCCAGCAGCTTAATTGGGGGGATCCAAGAGACCCAGTACTTC. Translation: CASSLIGGIQETQYF. The full variable domain, in which reference TRBV7-3 and TRBJ2-5 provide the parts outside the CDR3, is GAGVSQTPSNKVTEKGKYVELRCDPISGHTALYWYRQSLGQGPEFLIYFQGTGAADDSGLPNDRFFAVRPEGSVSTLKIQRTERGDSAVYLCASSLIGGIQETQYFGPGTRLLVL.

This clone was detected only once. The V and J genes are TRBV28 and TRBJ1-2; 7 positions agree with TRBD1. The CDR3 has 16 residues. Losses at the gene ends were 2 bases for V and 4 bases for J; bases not matched to a gene: 10. CDR1 is MDHEN and CDR2 is SYDVKM in the germline V gene. CDR3 protein: CASSLVGQRIFYGYTF. In nucleotides, the CDR3 is TGTGCCAGCAGTTTAGTGGGACAGCGTATCTTCTATGGCTACACCTTC.

In DNA, the CDR3 is TGCAGTGCTGGTGGGACAGGGGGCGGGATCTACGAGCAGTACTTC. Translated: CSAGGTGGGIYEQYF. This sequence joins TRBV20-1 and TRBJ2-7, with 12 bases fitting TRBD1. The V and J ends lost 5 bases and 3 bases, in that order; junction bases with no gene match: 8. The CDR3 contains 15 residues. Looked up from germline, CDR1 is DFQATT and CDR2 is SNEGSKA (reference sequence).

The genes are TRBV7-2 and TRBJ1-6, with 7 bases lining up with TRBD1. Per the germline V gene, CDR1 is SGHTA and CDR2 is FQGNSA. The CDR3 is 15 residues long. Unmatched junction bases numbered 11, after V lost 6 bases and J lost 9 bases. The CDR3 coding sequence is TGTGCCAGCAGTAAATCCACAGGGGTCGGTTCACCCCTCCACTTT. Amino acid sequence: CASSKSTGVGSPLHF.

The genes are TRBV28 and TRBJ2-1, with 7 bases aligning to TRBD2. Germline V gene lookup returns CDR1 MDHEN and CDR2 SYDVKM. V shed 9 bases and J 10 bases; nucleotides not matched to a gene: 15. CDR3 size: 14 residues. As DNA, the CDR3 is TGTGCCAGTACAAGCGGGATAGGTGTTAACGAGCAGTTCTTC. The encoded protein is CASTSGIGVNEQFF.

This clone appeared a single time. V usage is TRBV5-8 and J usage is TRBJ2-7; TRBD2 agrees at 9 bases. After removal of 0 bases from V and 3 bases from J, the junction contained 4 bases not matched to a gene. The CDR3 covers 15 residues. The V gene's germline CDR1 is SGHTS and CDR2 YDEGEE. The CDR3 sequence: CASSLGLAGRYEQYF. The CDR3 nucleotides are TGTGCCAGCAGCTTGGGGCTAGCGGGACGCTACGAGCAGTACTTC. Together with reference TRBV5-8 and TRBJ2-7, the CDR3 gives the full variable domain: EAGVTQSPTHLIKTRGQQATLRCSPISGHTSVYWYQQALGLGLQFLLWYDEGEERNRGNFPPRFSGRQFPNYSSELNVNALELEDSALYLCASSLGLAGRYEQYFGPGTRLTVT.

V gene TRBV7-8 combines with J gene TRBJ1-2, with D uncertain. CDR3 length: 13 amino acids. Germline loops: CDR1 SGHVS, CDR2 FQNEAQ. Deletions cut 5 bases from V and 1 base from J, with 8 bases between. This CDR3 is CASSPTVNYGYTF. CDR3 nucleotides: TGTGCCAGCAGCCCCACAGTTAACTATGGCTACACCTTC.

V is TRBV6-2 or TRBV6-3 and J is TRBJ1-5; 7 bases agree with TRBD1. The CDR3 runs to 18 residues. CDR1 MNHEY and CDR2 SVGEGT come from the germline V gene. V was pared by 5 bases and J by 3 bases, with 16 bases of the junction left unmatched. The CDR3 DNA follows: TGTGCCAGCAGTCGCCTTGACCTCGGGACAGCTCACAATCAGCCCCAGCATTTT. This sequence encodes CASSRLDLGTAHNQPQHF.

The chain is built from TRBV24-1 and TRBJ2-5; 8 nucleotides match TRBD2. The CDR3 extends over 16 amino acids. The V gene end was trimmed by 6 bases and the J gene end by 5 bases; junction bases not matched to a gene: 13. Per germline, CDR1 KGHDR and CDR2 SFDVKD. The CDR3 DNA reads TGTGCCACCAGTCCCCGGGGGGGGCTTCTGCGGGAGACCCAGTACTTC. Its translation: CATSPRGGLLRETQYF.

The rearrangement links TRBV6-5 to TRBJ1-2; 7 nucleotides match TRBD1. The V gene's germline CDR1 is MNHEY and CDR2 SVGAGI. J lost 5 bases, V lost 4 bases, and 1 base had no gene match. CDR3 length: 12 residues. For the CDR3, the DNA is TGTGCCAGCAGTTCGACAGGGTATGGCTACACCTTC. This encodes CASSSTGYGYTF.